One and the same sample provided the 29 T cell receptor beta chains below, sequenced in a study of T cell responses to AZD1222 COVID-19 vaccine (dated by TCRdb to the early 2020s). Receptor libraries were prepared by the immunoSEQ multiplex PCR assay. The source is immuneACCESS, and TCRdb retained only in-frame sequences with V and J called. Part of the clones is not carried over; for the studies checked, unresolved V genes explain less than half of this, and the remainder is unexplained. The sample table records over 110,000 clones; almost 95% of these occur just once. The ten largest make up roughly 10% of the sample. Sample time point, as interpreted from the label and publication: about 28 days (+/-7) after the second vaccine dose. Material: peripheral blood, obtained 28 days after the second AZD1222 dose. The receptors here all came from an adult who received the AZD1222 COVID-19 vaccine.

The CDR3 loop reads CASLAPGFLGAFF. Written as DNA, the CDR3 is TGTGCCAGCTTAGCACCGGGTTTCTTAGGGGCTTTCTTT. J is TRBJ1-1 and V is TRBV19; no clear D. The germline CDR1 and CDR2 sequences are LNHDA and SQIVND (reference sequence). This CDR3 is 13 amino acids long. V shed 9 bases and J shed 11 bases, with 22 bases lying between them.

The chain joins TRBV5-6 to TRBJ1-2; 8 bases are a match to TRBD1. The CDR3 covers 14 residues. Trimming removed 1 base from V and 2 bases from J; junction bases left unmatched: 1. CDR1 is SGHDT, CDR2 YYEEEE, per germline. CDR3 residues: CASSLTGGNYGYTF. In DNA form, the CDR3 reads TGTGCCAGCAGCTTGACAGGGGGAAACTATGGCTACACCTTC.

This chain connects TRBV5-1 to TRBJ1-1, with D possibly being TRBD1 (6 bases). The CDR3 covers 16 residues. Germline V gene data show CDR1 as SGHRS and CDR2 as YFSETQ. Trimming left V 4 bases short and J 5 bases short, with 21 bases between. The CDR3 bases are TGCGCCAGCAGCCCGGGGGGCAGGGGAGGGTGGACTGAAGCTTTCTTT. Translated: CASSPGGRGGWTEAFF.

The chain employs TRBV28 and TRBJ1-1; the D gene is possibly TRBD1 (6 bases). There are 12 residues in the CDR3. V gave up 5 bases and J gave up 9 bases, with 13 bases separating them. Looked up from germline, CDR1 is MDHEN and CDR2 is SYDVKM. CDR3 sequence reads: CASSRSGGQAFF. CDR3 DNA: TGTGCCAGCAGTCGCTCTGGGGGGCAAGCTTTCTTT.

The rearrangement joins TRBV24-1 to TRBJ1-1, with a possible D match to TRBD1 (6 bases). This CDR3 region has 15 residues. Germline CDR1 reads KGHDR; CDR2 reads SFDVKD. Trimming took 8 bases from V and 3 from J, leaving 18 bases between them. The CDR3 loop reads CATTSGAMSDTEAFF. CDR3 coding DNA: TGTGCCACCACATCGGGGGCAATGTCCGACACTGAAGCTTTCTTT.

V gene TRBV12-3 or TRBV12-4 combines with J gene TRBJ1-1; D not certain. The length of the CDR3 is 13 residues. V was shortened by 7 bases and J by 4 bases, with 13 bases between the two germline ends. The DNA of the CDR3 is TGTGCCAGCACTTTGACGGGGTTCACTGAAGCTTTCTTT. Translation: CASTLTGFTEAFF.

This chain connects TRBV5-1 to TRBJ2-7; tentatively, D is TRBD2 (5 bases). This CDR3 has 13 amino acids. Trimming removed 1 base at V and 3 bases at J, with 8 bases between. CDR1 is SGHRS, CDR2 YFSETQ, per germline. The CDR3 sequence: CASSLSGVYEQYF. The CDR3 region has the DNA TGCGCCAGCAGCTTGTCCGGGGTCTACGAGCAGTACTTC.

The gene calls are TRBV28 and TRBJ1-5; D possibly corresponds to TRBD1 (5 bases). Trimming removed 5 bases at V and 10 bases at J, with 9 bases between. CDR1 is MDHEN, CDR2 SYDVKM, per germline. This CDR3 contains 11 residues. CDR3 nucleotides: TGTGCCAGCAGTCACGGACATCCCCAGCATTTT. It encodes CASSHGHPQHF.

The chain carries TRBV7-2 and TRBJ1-1; possibly TRBD1 for D (5 bases). Trimming cost V 7 bases and J 5 bases, with 14 bases left between them. The germline CDR1 and CDR2 sequences are SGHTA and FQGNSA. The CDR3 consists of 13 residues. The CDR3 region has the DNA TGTGCCAGCACCACAGGCCGGAGGACTGAAGCTTTCTTT. The encoded protein is CASTTGRRTEAFF. Supplemented by reference TRBV7-2 and TRBJ1-1, the full variable domain reads GAGVSQSPSNKVTEKGKDVELRCDPISGHTALYWYRQSLGQGLEFLIYFQGNSAPDKSGLPSDRFSAERTGGSVSTLTIQRTQQEDSAVYLCASTTGRRTEAFFGQGTRLTVV.

The rearrangement joins TRBV5-1 to TRBJ2-2, with unresolved D. Trimming took 4 bases from V and 7 from J, leaving 14 bases between them. Germline V gives CDR1 SGHRS, CDR2 YFSETQ. The CDR3 extends over 14 amino acids. This CDR3 is CASSLRTENGELFF. For the CDR3, the DNA is TGCGCCAGCAGCCTAAGGACGGAGAACGGGGAGCTGTTTTTT.

The chain recombines TRBV10-2 with TRBJ1-4; 9 nucleotides line up with TRBD1. The CDR3 spans 15 residues. The V gene's germline CDR1 is WSHSY and CDR2 SAAADI. V lost 5 bases to trimming and J lost 8 bases; unmatched junction nucleotides: 9. This chain's CDR3 is CASSTGQGRMEKLFF. The CDR3 DNA follows: TGCGCCAGCAGTACAGGACAGGGGCGAATGGAAAAACTGTTTTTT.

V gene TRBV10-1 combines with J gene TRBJ2-1; D gene ambiguous. Trimming took off 3 bases at V and 14 bases at J, with 14 bases between the two ends. Germline V CDR1 and CDR2: WNHNN, SYGVQD (reference sequence). CDR3 size: 12 residues. CDR3 DNA sequence: TGCGCCAGCAGTGACGAGACGTGGGGTGAGTTCTTC. Protein sequence: CASSDETWGEFF.

The gene calls are TRBV11-2 and TRBJ2-1; the match to TRBD2 covers 10 bases. Germline loops: CDR1 SGHAT, CDR2 FQNNGV. The CDR3 is 14 residues long. V was clipped by 8 bases and J by 9 bases; unmatched bases: 10. In DNA, the CDR3 is TGTGCCAGCTCCGGGACTAGCGAAATCCGTGAGCAGTTCTTC. As protein: CASSGTSEIREQFF.

The chain couples TRBV5-8 to TRBJ2-2, with TRBD1 matching over 7 bases. Losses at the gene ends were 7 bases for V and 0 bases for J; bases not matched to a gene: 3. Germline assignment: CDR1 SGHTS and CDR2 YDEGEE. This CDR3 contains 14 residues. The CDR3 DNA sequence: TGTGCCAGCCACGGACAGGCGAACACCGGGGAGCTGTTTTTT. Translation gives CASHGQANTGELFF.

The chain uses TRBV4-2 and TRBJ2-1, with 7 bases that match TRBD1. J was trimmed by 5 bases and V by 1 base; bases with no gene match: 11. CDR3 size: 17 residues. Germline V gene sequence: CDR1 LGHNA, CDR2 YNFKEQ. This CDR3 reads CASSQVLQGMGNNEQFF. DNA of the CDR3: TGTGCCAGCAGCCAAGTTCTACAGGGGATGGGGAACAATGAGCAGTTCTTC.

V and J are TRBV4-1 and TRBJ1-2, with no clear D. V was clipped by 1 base and J by 6 bases, with 12 bases between them. CDR3 length: 14 amino acids. The germline CDR1 and CDR2 sequences are MGHRA and YSYEKL. The chain's CDR3 is CASSQGSQANGYTF. The CDR3 DNA reads TGCGCCAGCAGCCAAGGGAGCCAGGCGAATGGCTACACCTTC.

The table lists this clone with a count of one. CDR3 sequence (DNA): TGTGCCAGCAGTCCTCGACAGCTTAACACTGAAGCTTTCTTT. This encodes CASSPRQLNTEAFF. The chain recombines TRBV28 with TRBJ1-1, with D possibly being TRBD1 (5 bases). The V end lost 5 bases, the J end lost 2 bases, and 12 bases lay between the germline ends. Germline V CDR1 and CDR2: MDHEN, SYDVKM. The CDR3 extends over 14 amino acids.

V gene TRBV21-1 combines with J gene TRBJ1-5; TRBD1 is taken as the D call from the table, unchecked against the DNA. TRBV21-1 is designated a pseudogene. The CDR3 consists of 14 residues. As DNA, the CDR3 is TGTGCCAGCGGGGCAGGGGATAGCAATCAGCCCCAGCATTTT. Its protein product is CASGAGDSNQPQHF.

The rearrangement joins TRBV18 to TRBJ1-2, with TRBD1 matching 8 bases. The length of the CDR3 is 16 residues. The trim removed 3 bases at V and 4 bases at J, leaving 10 bases unmatched. The germline V gene has CDR1 KGHSH and CDR2 LQKENI. In nucleotides, the CDR3 is TGTGCCAGCTCACCGCGGACAGGGTGGGCTTCCTATGGCTACACCTTC. Amino acid sequence: CASSPRTGWASYGYTF.

V is TRBV10-1 and J is TRBJ1-1; 7 bases are a match to TRBD1. The germline V gene encodes CDR1 WNHNN and CDR2 SYGVQD (reference sequence). Germline trimming cut 4 bases from V and 5 bases from J; bases unmatched to any gene: 1. The length of the CDR3 is 12 residues. The CDR3 DNA follows: TGCGCCAGCAGTGGCAGGGGGACTGAAGCTTTCTTT. It translates to CASSGRGTEAFF.

V gene TRBV6-5 combines with J gene TRBJ1-1; TRBD1 matches 9 bases. Germline loops: CDR1 MNHEY, CDR2 SVGAGI. The CDR3 runs 14 residues. Losses at the gene ends were 5 bases for V and 3 bases for J; bases not matched to a gene: 4. CDR3 in amino acids: CASSPTGGDTEAFF. The CDR3 region has the DNA TGTGCCAGCAGTCCGACAGGGGGGGACACTGAAGCTTTCTTT.

Points on this clone: Additional DNA sequences in this sample encode the identical CDR3. This chain joins TRBV18 and TRBJ1-1; D not resolved. This CDR3 spans 13 amino acids. Trimming shortened V by 3 bases and J by 1 base, and 6 bases separated the two germline ends. Germline assignment: CDR1 KGHSH and CDR2 LQKENI. In DNA, the CDR3 is TGTGCCAGCTCACCCCCAGGGAACACTGAAGCTTTCTTT. Residues: CASSPPGNTEAFF. The full variable domain, in which reference TRBV18 and TRBJ1-1 provide the parts outside the CDR3, is NAGVMQNPRHLVRRRGQEARLRCSPMKGHSHVYWYRQLPEEGLKFMVYLQKENIIDESGMPKERFSAEFPKEGPSILRIQQVVRGDSAAYFCASSPPGNTEAFFGQGTRLTVV.

This clone was seen only once. The genes are TRBV12-3 or TRBV12-4 and TRBJ2-1; D gene ambiguous. CDR3 size: 12 residues. V lost 3 bases to trimming and J lost 4 bases, with 4 bases between them. The CDR3 protein is CASSFSYNEQFF. CDR3 DNA: TGTGCCAGCAGTTTTAGTTACAATGAGCAGTTCTTC.

V usage is TRBV5-1 and J usage is TRBJ1-6; 8 bases match TRBD1. V lost 4 bases and J lost 7; bases outside the gene matches: 7. CDR1 is SGHRS and CDR2 is YFSETQ in the germline V gene. This CDR3 is 15 amino acids long. CDR3 in DNA: TGCGCCAGCAGCACCGGACAGGGCAGGAATTCACCCCTCCACTTT. Protein product: CASSTGQGRNSPLHF.

The V call is TRBV24-1, the J call TRBJ1-1; the D gene is possibly TRBD1 (5 bases). The CDR3 is made up of 16 amino acids. V was shortened by 9 bases and J by 0 bases, with 19 bases between the two germline ends. From germline, CDR1 is KGHDR and CDR2 SFDVKD. CDR3 coding DNA: TGTGCCACCCACCACAGGAGAAAAGGAATGAACACTGAAGCTTTCTTT. It encodes CATHHRRKGMNTEAFF.

This clone was counted a single time. The chain has TRBV19 and TRBJ1-2; 7 nucleotides line up with TRBD1. CDR3 length: 15 amino acids. The germline V gene has CDR1 LNHDA and CDR2 SQIVND (reference sequence). With 3 bases clipped from V and 3 bases from J, the junction kept 7 bases outside the gene matches. The CDR3 here is CASSISPGQHYGYTF. The CDR3 DNA is TGTGCCAGTAGTATTTCCCCGGGACAGCACTATGGCTACACCTTC.

The J gene is TRBJ1-6, the V gene TRBV4-2, with 8 bases aligning to TRBD1. Losses at the gene ends were 4 bases for V and 7 bases for J; bases not matched to a gene: 9. CDR1 is LGHNA, CDR2 YNFKEQ, per germline. The CDR3 runs to 16 residues. CDR3 in amino acids: CASSPETGEFNSPLHF. CDR3 in DNA: TGTGCCAGCAGCCCGGAGACAGGGGAATTCAATTCACCCCTCCACTTT.

This chain joins TRBV6-6 and TRBJ1-6; D is perhaps TRBD1 (5 bases). The CDR3 is made up of 16 amino acids. CDR1 is MNHNY, CDR2 SVGAGI, per germline (reference sequence). The V gene lost 5 bases and the J gene lost 8 bases, with 19 bases spanning the gap. Here the CDR3 reads CASSPGTSGSYSPLHF. The CDR3 DNA is TGTGCCAGCAGTCCTGGGACCTCCGGGTCCTATTCACCCCTCCACTTT.

V usage is TRBV19 and J usage is TRBJ1-3, with D unresolved. CDR3 length: 15 residues. V was trimmed by 10 bases and J by 0 bases, leaving 16 bases between them. Germline CDR1 is LNHDA and CDR2 is SQIVND (reference sequence). CDR3 DNA sequence: TGTGCCACGACCAAGGAGGGCTCCTCTGGAAACACCATATATTTT. This translates into CATTKEGSSGNTIYF.